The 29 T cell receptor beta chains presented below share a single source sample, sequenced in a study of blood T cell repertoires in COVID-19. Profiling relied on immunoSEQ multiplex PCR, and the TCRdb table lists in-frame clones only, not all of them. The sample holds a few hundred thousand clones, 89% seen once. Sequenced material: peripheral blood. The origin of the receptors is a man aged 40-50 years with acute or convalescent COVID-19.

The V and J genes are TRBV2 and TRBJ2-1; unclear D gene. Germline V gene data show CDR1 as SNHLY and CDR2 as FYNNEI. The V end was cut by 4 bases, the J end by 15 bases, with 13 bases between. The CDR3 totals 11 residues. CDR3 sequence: CASSAELSPFF. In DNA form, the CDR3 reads TGTGCCAGCAGTGCCGAACTAAGTCCGTTCTTC.

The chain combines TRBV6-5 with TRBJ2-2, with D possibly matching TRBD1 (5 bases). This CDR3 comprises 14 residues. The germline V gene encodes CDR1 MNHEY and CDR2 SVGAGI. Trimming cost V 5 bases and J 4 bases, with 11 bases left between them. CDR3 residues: CASSLPGPTGELFF. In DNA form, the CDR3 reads TGTGCCAGCAGTCTACCAGGGCCCACCGGGGAGCTGTTTTTT.

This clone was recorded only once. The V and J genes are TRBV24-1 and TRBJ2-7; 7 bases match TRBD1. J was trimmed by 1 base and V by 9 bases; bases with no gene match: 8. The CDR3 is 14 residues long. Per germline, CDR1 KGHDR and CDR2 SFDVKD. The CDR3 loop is CATRGGRNSYEQYF. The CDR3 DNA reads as TGTGCCACCCGAGGGGGCAGGAATTCCTACGAGCAGTACTTC.

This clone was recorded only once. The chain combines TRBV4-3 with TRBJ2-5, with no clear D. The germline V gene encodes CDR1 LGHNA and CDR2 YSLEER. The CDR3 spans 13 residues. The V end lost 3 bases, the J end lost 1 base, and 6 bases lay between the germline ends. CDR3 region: CASSQRIQETQYF. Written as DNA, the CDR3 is TGCGCCAGCAGCCAGAGGATCCAAGAGACCCAGTACTTC.

The CDR3 bases are TGTGCCAGCAGTTTTGGGGGGATCTATGGTGGCTACACCTTC. This codes for CASSFGGIYGGYTF. The rearrangement links TRBV28 to TRBJ1-2; D is possibly TRBD1 (5 bases). There are 14 residues in the CDR3. V shed 3 bases and J shed 7 bases, with 15 bases lying between them. Per the germline V gene, CDR1 is MDHEN and CDR2 is SYDVKM.

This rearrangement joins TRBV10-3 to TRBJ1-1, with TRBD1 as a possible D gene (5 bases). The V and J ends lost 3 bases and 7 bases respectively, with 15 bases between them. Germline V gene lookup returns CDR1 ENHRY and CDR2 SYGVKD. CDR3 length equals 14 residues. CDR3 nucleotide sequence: TGTGCCATCAGTGAAGGGACTGTCTCCCTTGAAGCTTTCTTT. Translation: CAISEGTVSLEAFF.

The CDR3 DNA is TGCGCCAGCAGCCAAGCAGCCGGGACCTACGAGCAGTACTTC. Translating gives CASSQAAGTYEQYF. The chain links TRBV4-3 to TRBJ2-7, with D perhaps TRBD2 (5 bases). CDR3 length: 14 amino acids. V lost 1 base and J lost 2, with 9 bases in between. The germline CDR1 and CDR2 sequences are LGHNA and YSLEER.

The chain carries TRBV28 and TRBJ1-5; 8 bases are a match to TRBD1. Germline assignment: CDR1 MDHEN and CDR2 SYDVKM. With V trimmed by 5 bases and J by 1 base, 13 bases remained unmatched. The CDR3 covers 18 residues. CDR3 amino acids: CASSNSLDRVLSNQPQHF. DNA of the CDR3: TGTGCCAGCAGTAACTCTCTGGACAGGGTATTAAGCAATCAGCCCCAGCATTTT.

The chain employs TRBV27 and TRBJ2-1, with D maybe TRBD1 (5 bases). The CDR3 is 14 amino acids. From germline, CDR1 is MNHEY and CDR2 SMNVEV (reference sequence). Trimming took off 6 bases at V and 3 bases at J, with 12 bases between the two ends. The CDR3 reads CASRLGQVYNEQFF. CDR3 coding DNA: TGTGCCAGCAGATTAGGACAAGTCTACAATGAGCAGTTCTTC.

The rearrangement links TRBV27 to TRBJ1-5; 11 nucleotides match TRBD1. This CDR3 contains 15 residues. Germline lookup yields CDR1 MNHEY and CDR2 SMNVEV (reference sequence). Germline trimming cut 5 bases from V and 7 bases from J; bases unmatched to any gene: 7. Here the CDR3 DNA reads TGTGCCAGCAGTACGGGACAGGGGGGAGGCCAGCCCCAGCATTTT. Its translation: CASSTGQGGGQPQHF.

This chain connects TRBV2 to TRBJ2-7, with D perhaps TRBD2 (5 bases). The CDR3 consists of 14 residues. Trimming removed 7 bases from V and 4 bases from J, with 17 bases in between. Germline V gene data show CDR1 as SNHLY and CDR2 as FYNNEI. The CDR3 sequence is CASTLRVSGYEQYF. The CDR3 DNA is TGTGCCAGCACTTTGAGGGTTTCGGGTTACGAGCAGTACTTC. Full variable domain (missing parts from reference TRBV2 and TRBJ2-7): EPEVTQTPSHQVTQMGQEVILRCVPISNHLYFYWYRQILGQKVEFLVSFYNNEISEKSEIFDDQFSVERPDGSNFTLKIRSTKLEDSAMYFCASTLRVSGYEQYFGPGTRLTVT.

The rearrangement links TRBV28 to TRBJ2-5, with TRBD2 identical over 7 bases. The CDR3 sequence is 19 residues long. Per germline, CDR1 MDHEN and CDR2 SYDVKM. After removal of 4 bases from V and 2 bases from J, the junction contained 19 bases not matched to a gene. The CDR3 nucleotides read TGTGCCAGCAGTTGGGGGACTATCACGGTAGCGGACCCTCAAGAGACCCAGTACTTC. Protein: CASSWGTITVADPQETQYF.

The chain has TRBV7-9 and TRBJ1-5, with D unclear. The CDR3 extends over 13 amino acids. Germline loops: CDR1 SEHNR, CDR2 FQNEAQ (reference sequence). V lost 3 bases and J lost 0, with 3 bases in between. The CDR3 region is CASSFNSNQPQHF. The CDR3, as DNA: TGTGCCAGCAGCTTTAATAGCAATCAGCCCCAGCATTTT.

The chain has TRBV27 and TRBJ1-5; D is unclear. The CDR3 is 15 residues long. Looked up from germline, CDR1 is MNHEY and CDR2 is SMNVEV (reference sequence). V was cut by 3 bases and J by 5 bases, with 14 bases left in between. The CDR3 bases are TGTGCCAGCAGTTTTGATAGTACCTTCGATCAGCCCCAGCATTTT. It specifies CASSFDSTFDQPQHF.

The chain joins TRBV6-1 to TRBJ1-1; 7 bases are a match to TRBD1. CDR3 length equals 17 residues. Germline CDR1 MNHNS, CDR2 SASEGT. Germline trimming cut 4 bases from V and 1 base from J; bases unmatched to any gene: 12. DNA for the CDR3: TGTGCCAGCAGTGTCCGGAGACAGGGCATCCGGAACACTGAAGCTTTCTTT. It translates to CASSVRRQGIRNTEAFF.

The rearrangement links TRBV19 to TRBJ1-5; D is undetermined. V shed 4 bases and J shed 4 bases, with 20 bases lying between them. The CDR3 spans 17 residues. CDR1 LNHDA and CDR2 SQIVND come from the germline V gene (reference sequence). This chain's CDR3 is CASSTVRGDLGNQPQHF. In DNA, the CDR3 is TGTGCCAGTAGTACCGTACGGGGTGATTTAGGGAATCAGCCCCAGCATTTT.

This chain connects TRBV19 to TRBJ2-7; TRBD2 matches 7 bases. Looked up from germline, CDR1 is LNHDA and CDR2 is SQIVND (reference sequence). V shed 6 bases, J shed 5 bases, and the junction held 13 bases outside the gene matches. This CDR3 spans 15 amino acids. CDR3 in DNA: TGTGCCAGTAGCGTAAATGCCGGGACTACGCACGAGCAGTACTTC. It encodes CASSVNAGTTHEQYF. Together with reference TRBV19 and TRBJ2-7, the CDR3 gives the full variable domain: DGGITQSPKYLFRKEGQNVTLSCEQNLNHDAMYWYRQDPGQGLRLIYYSQIVNDFQKGDIAEGYSVSREKKESFPLTVTSAQKNPTAFYLCASSVNAGTTHEQYFGPGTRLTVT.

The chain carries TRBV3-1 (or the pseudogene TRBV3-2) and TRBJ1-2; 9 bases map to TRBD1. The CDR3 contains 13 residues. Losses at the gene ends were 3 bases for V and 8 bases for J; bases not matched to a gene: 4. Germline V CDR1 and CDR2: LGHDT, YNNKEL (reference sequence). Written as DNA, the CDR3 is TGTGCCAGCAGCCATGGGACAGGGCGCGGCTACACCTTC. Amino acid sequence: CASSHGTGRGYTF.

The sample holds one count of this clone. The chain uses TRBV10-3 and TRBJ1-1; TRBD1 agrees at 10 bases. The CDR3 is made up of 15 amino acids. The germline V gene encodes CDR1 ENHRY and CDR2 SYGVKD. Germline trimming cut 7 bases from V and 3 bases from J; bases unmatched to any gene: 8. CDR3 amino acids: CAIKRQGATDTEAFF. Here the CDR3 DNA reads TGTGCCATCAAAAGACAGGGGGCGACGGACACTGAAGCTTTCTTT.

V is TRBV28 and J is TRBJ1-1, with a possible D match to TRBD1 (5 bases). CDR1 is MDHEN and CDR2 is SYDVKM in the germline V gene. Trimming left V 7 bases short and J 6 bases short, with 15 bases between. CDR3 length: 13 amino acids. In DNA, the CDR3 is TGTGCCAGCATCCCGGGGGTCTCCCCTGAAGCTTTCTTT. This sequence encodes CASIPGVSPEAFF.

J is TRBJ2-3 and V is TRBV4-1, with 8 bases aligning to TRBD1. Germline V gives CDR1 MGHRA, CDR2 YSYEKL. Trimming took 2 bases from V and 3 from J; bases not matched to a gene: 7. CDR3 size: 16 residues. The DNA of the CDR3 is TGCGCCAGCAGCCAAACTCCGGACAGGGAGACAGATACGCAGTATTTT. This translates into CASSQTPDRETDTQYF.

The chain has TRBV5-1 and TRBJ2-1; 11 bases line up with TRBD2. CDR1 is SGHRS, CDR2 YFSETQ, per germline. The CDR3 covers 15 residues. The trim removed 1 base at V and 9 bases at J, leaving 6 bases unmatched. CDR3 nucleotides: TGCGCCAGCAGCTTGTTTAGCGGGAGGGCCCTTGAGCAGTTCTTC. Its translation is CASSLFSGRALEQFF.

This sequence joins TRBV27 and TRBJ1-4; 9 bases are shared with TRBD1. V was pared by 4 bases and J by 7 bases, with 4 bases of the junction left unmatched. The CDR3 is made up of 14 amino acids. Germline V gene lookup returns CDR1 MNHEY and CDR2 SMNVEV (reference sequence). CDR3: CASSSTGGFEKLFF. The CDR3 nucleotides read TGTGCCAGCAGTTCGACAGGGGGGTTTGAAAAACTGTTTTTT.

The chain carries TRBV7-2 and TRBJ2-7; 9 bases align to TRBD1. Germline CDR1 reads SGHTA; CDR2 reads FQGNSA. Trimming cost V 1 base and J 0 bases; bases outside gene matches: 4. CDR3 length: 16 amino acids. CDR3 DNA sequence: TGTGCCAGCAGCTTAGTCGGGACAGGGAGCTCCTACGAGCAGTACTTC. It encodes CASSLVGTGSSYEQYF.

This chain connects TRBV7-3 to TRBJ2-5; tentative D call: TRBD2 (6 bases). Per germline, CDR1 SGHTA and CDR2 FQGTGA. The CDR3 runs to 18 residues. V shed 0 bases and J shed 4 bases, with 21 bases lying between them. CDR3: CASSLTSGGGNSPETQYF. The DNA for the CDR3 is TGTGCCAGCAGCTTAACTTCCGGTGGGGGGAACTCTCCAGAGACCCAGTACTTC.

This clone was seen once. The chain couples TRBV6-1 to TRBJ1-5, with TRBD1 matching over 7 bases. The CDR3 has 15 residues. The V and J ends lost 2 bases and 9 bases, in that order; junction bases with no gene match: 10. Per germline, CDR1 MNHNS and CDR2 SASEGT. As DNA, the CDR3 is TGTGCCAGCAGTGAATATTTACAGGGGATGAGGCCCCAGCATTTT. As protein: CASSEYLQGMRPQHF.

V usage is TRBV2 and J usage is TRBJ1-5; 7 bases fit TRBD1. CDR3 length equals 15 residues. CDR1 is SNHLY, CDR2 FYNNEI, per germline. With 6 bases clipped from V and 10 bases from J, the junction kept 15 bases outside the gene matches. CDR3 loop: CASSPRQGTISPQHF. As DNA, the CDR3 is TGTGCCAGCAGCCCACGACAGGGCACAATCAGCCCCCAGCATTTT.

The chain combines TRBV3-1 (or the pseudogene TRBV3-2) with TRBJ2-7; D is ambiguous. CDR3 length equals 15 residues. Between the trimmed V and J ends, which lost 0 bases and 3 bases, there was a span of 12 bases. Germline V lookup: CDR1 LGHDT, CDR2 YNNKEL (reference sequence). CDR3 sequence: CASSQDMARRYEQYF. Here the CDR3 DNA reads TGTGCCAGCAGCCAAGATATGGCTAGGCGCTACGAGCAGTACTTC.

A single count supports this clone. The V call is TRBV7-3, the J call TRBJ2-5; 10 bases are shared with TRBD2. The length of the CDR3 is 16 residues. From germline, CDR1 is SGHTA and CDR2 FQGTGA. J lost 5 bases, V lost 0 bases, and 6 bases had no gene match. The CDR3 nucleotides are TGTGCCAGCAGCTTAACCCCTAGCGGGAGTTTTGAGACCCAGTACTTC. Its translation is CASSLTPSGSFETQYF.